The present TCR beta chain was sequenced within a study of Ad26.COV2.S vaccination and SARS-CoV-2 variants. Treatment in this sample: 15 to 20 received Ad26.COV2.S at low or high dose, single or two shots; a few received placebo; per-sample allocation not given. Material that was analyzed had been drawn on day 63 after the first vaccine or placebo injection. Only in-frame clones appear in the TCRdb table, and some are missing; sequencing was by immunoSEQ multiplex PCR. The repertoire holds around 340,000 clones, with roughly 89% as singletons. The TCR comes from a person aged 18-60 years who received the Ad26.COV2.S COVID-19 vaccine or a placebo. Sequencing used peripheral blood, obtained in a trial of Ad26.COV2.S vaccine versus placebo.

The CDR3 loop reads CASSFPQGNYGYTF. For the CDR3, the DNA is TGTGCCAGCAGTTTCCCACAGGGAAACTATGGCTACACCTTC. The J gene is TRBJ1-2, the V gene TRBV28; a weak D match, TRBD1 (6 bases). The CDR3 has 14 residues. V shed 3 bases and J shed 2 bases, with 10 bases lying between them. CDR1 and CDR2 (germline): MDHEN, SYDVKM.